This TCR beta chain was captured by sequencing in a study of blood T cell repertoires in COVID-19. About the study: Material from acute and convalescent COVID-19 was sourced from the United States, Italy and Spain. T cells, B-cell-depleted T cells, or PBMCs supplied cDNA or gDNA.

Under the authors' procedure: Estimates of nucleated cell counts were drawn from the amplification of reference gene primers. Produced via immunoSEQ multiplex PCR; TCRdb's table is partial and in-frame only. The DNA was the basis for D and trimming; V, J and clone size are from that table. Of 200,000 or so clones in the sample, roughly 82% were seen once. The sequence came from a woman between 25 and 40 years old with acute or convalescent COVID-19. The sequenced sample consisted of peripheral blood.

This CDR3 is CASSLFPPGSGANVLTF. CDR3 DNA sequence: TGTGCCAGCAGCTTATTCCCCCCAGGCTCTGGGGCCAACGTCCTGACTTTC. The genes are TRBV11-2 and TRBJ2-6; D is unresolved. CDR1 is SGHAT, CDR2 FQNNGV, per germline. Trimming cost V 2 bases and J 0 bases, with 11 bases left between them. The CDR3 sequence is 17 residues long.